This T cell receptor (beta chain) emerged from a study of cytomegalovirus exposure and HLA in healthy donors. About this clone itself: Its antigen is unknown.

This CDR3 is 12 amino acids long. CDR1 and CDR2 (germline): KGHSH, LQKENI. Trimming took off 8 bases at V and 7 bases at J, with 12 bases between the two ends. Sequencing was performed with immunoSEQ multiplex PCR; in TCRdb, only in-frame clones are kept and a portion is missing. The sample lists roughly 200,000 clones, around 81% occurring once. Study-level points and caveats: Associated with cytomegalovirus, according to the listing, were 150 to 200 TCR beta chains.

Sequenced input: PBMCs. J is TRBJ2-1 and V is TRBV18; a possible D gene is TRBD2 (7 bases). This clonotype was sampled from a woman under 30 in good health and CMV-seropositive. This CDR3 reads CASGGGLNEQFF. The CDR3 region has the DNA TGTGCCAGCGGGGGGGGCCTAAATGAGCAGTTCTTC.